This is a list of T cell receptor beta chains from one sample in a study of cytomegalovirus exposure and HLA in healthy donors. TCRdb's copy holds only in-frame clones and misses some; the assay was immunoSEQ multiplex PCR. The sample shows some 130,000 clones, 79% of them seen only once. Sequences were obtained from PBMCs. These receptors came from a man aged 40-50 years in good health and CMV-seropositive. Each CDR3 is given without its conserved first and last residue. D genes are given only for firm matches. Clone size, where shown, is once, few, many, or a class for clones that have expanded.

TRBV30,NA,TRBD1,AWGGPGGTEAF
TRBV5-4,NA,NA,ASSLGAAYGYT
TRBV10-2,NA,TRBD2,ASRSSGSTGELF
TRBV9,NA,TRBD2,ASSVGGTSEETQY
TRBV2,NA,NA,ASGGLADHSYEQY
TRBV12-5,once,NA,ASGTEGETQY
TRBV18,NA,TRBD1,ASSPLRDSDTQY
TRBV4-1,NA,NA,ASSQRDISNQPQH
TRBV4-2,NA,NA,ASSPGSGANVLT
TRBV5-1,NA,TRBD2,ASSFATSGSHGEQY
TRBV5-4,NA,TRBD2,ASSLELAGFYEQY
TRBV28,NA,TRBD1,ASSSLTGGGNQPQH
TRBV7-9,NA,TRBD1,ASSSNRGRLAEAF
TRBV27,NA,TRBD1,ASTPLGQGDYGYT
TRBV19,once,NA,ASSILQGKGNTEAF
TRBV9,NA,NA,ASSVAMVSSGANVLT
TRBV7-6,NA,NA,ASSSPSVSYEQY
TRBV4-2,NA,NA,ASSPGLQDFSYNEQF
TRBV6-1,NA,NA,ASSDGQIIGEAF
TRBV13,NA,NA,ASRATGIPYGYT
TRBV4-2,NA,TRBD2,ASSQFKRGSTDTQY
TRBV7-9,once,NA,ASSLGGDRGKPQH
TRBV7-8,NA,TRBD1,ASSPTGQPLNTEAF
TRBV6-5,NA,TRBD2,ASRVSGSGDTQY
TRBV29-1,NA,NA,SVVSRLGVSEQY
TRBV2,NA,TRBD2,AGLAGAGGQY
TRBV19,NA,TRBD1,ASRTQGVQGQH
TRBV7-9,NA,NA,SSSVSSYEQY
TRBV7-8,NA,TRBD1,ASSFDRDRGRAGELF
TRBV10-2,NA,TRBD1,ASSLSTGAGANVLT
TRBV6-5,NA,TRBD2,ASSRTSGSYEQY
TRBV10-3,once,NA,AIGEWEATGELF
TRBV29-1,NA,NA,SVLGEQNTEAF
TRBV7-8,NA,NA,ASSLGAGIYGYT
TRBV7-9,NA,NA,ASSSAESGTQY
TRBV6-5,NA,TRBD1,ASSYATGRYGYT
TRBV18,once,NA,ASSPTAGTWEAF
TRBV7-8,NA,TRBD1,ASSVSPDRNYEQY
TRBV6-5,few,NA,ASSSTYAYEQY
TRBV28,NA,NA,ASKGSGLLQF
TRBV7-8,NA,NA,ASSQGLWETQY
TRBV5-6,few,TRBD2,ASSLSLVAGVKTYEQY
TRBV28,NA,NA,ASSLYSVESKNIQY
TRBV5-6,NA,NA,ASSLEKRGETQY
TRBV25-1,NA,NA,ASSGQAGGYT
TRBV2,NA,TRBD2,ASRSGTNTYEQY
TRBV19,once,NA,ASSIGVYYEQY